A single sample gave rise to the 10 T cell receptor beta chains below, sequenced in a study of CD8 T cells in ankylosing spondylitis (TCRdb year 2017). The method behind the library was 5' RACE. Sequencer: Illumina HiSeq 2500. Through fastp at Q25 and MiXCR, TCRdb rebuilt clones from the public reads, retaining in-frame beta chains. Rows are unified per CDR3 protein, each entry keeping the most common DNA and genes. The sample has around 130,000 distinct CDR3 sequences on record, roughly 13% of them singletons. Jointly, the top ten make up approximately 3% of the sample. The sequenced material came from blood, either unsorted or a sorted T cell fraction (not recorded which). These receptor sequences come from a female donor with ankylosing spondylitis or in good health (not recorded which).

This clonotype was seen ten or more times. This chain connects TRBV6-1 to TRBJ2-2; D uncertain. V was cut by 5 bases and J by 3 bases, with 10 bases left in between. Germline CDR1 MNHNS, CDR2 SASEGT. CDR3 size: 14 residues. CDR3 protein: CASSTPRYTGELFF. The CDR3 nucleotides read TGTGCCAGCAGTACCCCTAGGTACACCGGGGAGCTGTTTTTT.

This clonotype was seen ten or more times. The V gene is TRBV25-1, the J gene TRBJ2-7, with D perhaps being TRBD1 or TRBD2 (5 bases each). Germline lookup yields CDR1 MGHDK and CDR2 SYGVNS. This CDR3 is 13 amino acids long. Deletions cut 2 bases from V and 4 bases from J, with 9 bases between. The CDR3 nucleotides are TGTGCCAGCAGTGAAAATTGGGGGTACGAGCAGTACTTC. It yields the protein CASSENWGYEQYF.

On this clonotype itself: A much larger clone differs by one base, so this may be a read error. The chain is built from TRBV10-3 and TRBJ2-7; no reliable D call. The germline V gene encodes CDR1 ENHRY and CDR2 SYGVKD. The CDR3 is 14 amino acids. The CDR3 region has the DNA TGTGCCATCAGTGAGGGTGTGTGGGGAAGCGAGCAGCACTTC. Its translation is CAISEGVWGSEQHF.

This clonotype was found a few times. The chain links TRBV7-3 to TRBJ2-3; 8 bases align to TRBD2. The J segment lost 1 base and the V segment lost 6 bases, leaving 9 bases of the junction unmatched. Germline-derived CDR1 and CDR2 are SGHTA and FQGTGA. The CDR3 loop spans 16 amino acids. The CDR3 protein is CASSPRGLGGTDTQYF. The CDR3 DNA follows: TGTGCCAGCAGTCCTAGGGGACTAGGGGGCACAGATACGCAGTATTTT. The full variable domain, with the rest looked up from reference TRBV7-3 and TRBJ2-3, is GAGVSQTPSNKVTEKGKYVELRCDPISGHTALYWYRQSLGQGPEFLIYFQGTGAADDSGLPNDRFFAVRPEGSVSTLKIQRTERGDSAVYLCASSPRGLGGTDTQYFGPGTRLTVL.

Notes on this clonotype: Just one base apart from a much larger clone, this may be a read error. The V and J genes are TRBV29-1 and TRBJ2-7, with D possibly TRBD1 on 5 matching bases. Germline V gene lookup returns CDR1 SQVTM and CDR2 ANQGSEA. V gave up 4 bases and J gave up 0 bases, with 19 bases separating them. This CDR3 region has 16 residues. DNA of the CDR3: TGCAGCGTTGTGGGGATACAGGCAATGAGCTCCTACGAGCAGTACTTC. Translating it yields CSVVGIQAMSSYEQYF.

This clonotype was seen many times. The chain couples TRBV5-1 to TRBJ2-2, with 9 nucleotides matching TRBD2. The germline CDR1 and CDR2 sequences are SGHRS and YFSETQ. CDR3 length equals 16 residues. The junction had 9 bases not matched to a gene; V was cut back by 4 bases and J by 5 bases. CDR3 DNA: TGCGCCAGCAGCCAGTCCGGGACTAGCCAGACCGGGGAGCTGTTTTTT. This sequence encodes CASSQSGTSQTGELFF.

Only a few counts were recorded for this clonotype. The chain links TRBV6-5 to TRBJ2-6; D is uncertain. V was cut by 0 bases and J by 3 bases, with 12 bases left in between. Germline V gene data show CDR1 as MNHEY and CDR2 as SVGAGI. This CDR3 is 17 amino acids long. CDR3 loop: CASSYSPVRLGANVLTF. The CDR3 DNA sequence: TGTGCCAGCAGTTACTCCCCGGTCCGACTTGGGGCCAACGTCCTGACTTTC.

This clonotype was detected ten times or more. V gene TRBV5-1 combines with J gene TRBJ1-1, with D possibly matching TRBD1 (5 bases). Trimming stripped 2 bases from V and 0 bases from J, with 11 bases between. The germline gives CDR1 SGHRS, CDR2 YFSETQ. This CDR3 has 15 residues. In DNA, the CDR3 is TGCGCCAGCAGCTTTGGAGGGGCGATGAACACTGAAGCTTTCTTT. Its translation: CASSFGGAMNTEAFF.

This clonotype was counted only a few times. The chain carries TRBV5-1 and TRBJ2-3; TRBD2 aligns across 13 bases. V gave up 5 bases and J gave up 4 bases; unmatched junction bases: 4. This CDR3 spans 15 amino acids. From germline, CDR1 is SGHRS and CDR2 YFSETQ. For the CDR3, the DNA is TGCGCCAGCAGTCAAGGACTAGCGGGGGCAGATACGCAGTATTTT. It translates to CASSQGLAGADTQYF.

This clonotype was counted many times. The J gene is TRBJ1-6, the V gene TRBV27; 8 bases are a match to TRBD1. Germline trimming cut 5 bases from V and 10 bases from J; bases unmatched to any gene: 7. The length of the CDR3 is 14 residues. Looked up from germline, CDR1 is MNHEY and CDR2 is SMNVEV (reference sequence). DNA for the CDR3: TGTGCCAGCAGTGAAAGACAGGGGAACTCACCCCTCCACTTT. Protein product: CASSERQGNSPLHF.